Listed below are T cell receptor beta chains from one sample, sequenced in a study of T cells after yellow fever vaccination. TCRdb ran MiXCR on the 5' RACE reads and lists one entry per CDR3 protein. The table records a few hundred thousand distinct CDR3 sequences, almost 4% of them present only once. Sample: PBMCs, taken 5 days after the yellow fever booster vaccination. The source is a young man who received the YFV17D yellow fever vaccine. CDR3s leave out the opening cysteine and the closing phenylalanine or tryptophan.

J gene	V gene	CDR3 protein
TRBJ2-1	TRBV5-1	ASSLGTVTYNEQF
TRBJ2-1	TRBV7-2	ASSLWRGREQF
TRBJ1-1	TRBV7-9	ASSLDPSEAF
TRBJ2-3	TRBV4-3	ASSQDGSGDTQY
TRBJ2-3	TRBV4-1	ASSQWRTATDTQY
TRBJ1-2	TRBV5-5	ASSPGGAGWST
TRBJ2-7	TRBV20-1	SAPGGRDTRPYEQY
TRBJ1-3	TRBV10-3	AISESYYNSGNTIY
TRBJ1-2	TRBV20-1	SARDSLNYGYT
TRBJ2-3	TRBV2	ASSVEGDTQY
TRBJ1-1	TRBV5-1	ASSSTGVEDTEAF
TRBJ2-4	TRBV7-2	ASSPAGTRKAKNIQY
TRBJ1-2	TRBV4-3	ASSQGKFYGYT
TRBJ2-1	TRBV5-1	ASSLRGARHNEQF
TRBJ2-7	TRBV6-2/TRBV6-3	ASRRLPGQGPYEQY
TRBJ1-2	TRBV12-3/TRBV12-4	ASSSTPDRGWGGYT
TRBJ1-5	TRBV20-1	SAPPQAGANQPQH
TRBJ2-5	TRBV27	ASSFRVRETQY
TRBJ2-5	TRBV5-1	ASSLTRPSQETQY
TRBJ2-5	TRBV5-1	ASSLGLRGGETQY
TRBJ2-1	TRBV11-2	ASSLNNEQF
TRBJ1-5	TRBV20-1	SAQTGDQPQH
TRBJ1-2	TRBV15	ATSKGPGADYGYT
TRBJ2-7	TRBV7-9	ASSLEGGPYEQY
TRBJ2-3	TRBV7-2	ASSTTGVRVSVDTQY
TRBJ1-5	TRBV18	ASSPNGFGPKGPQH